A single sample is the source of the 11 T cell receptor beta chains below, sequenced in a study of T cell responses to AZD1222 COVID-19 vaccine. Clones were read by immunoSEQ multiplex PCR, and TCRdb kept only the in-frame ones, dropping some. The sample carries roughly 100,000 clones, approximately 88% recorded once. The sample here was peripheral blood, taken on day 0 of AZD1222 vaccination. The receptors come from an adult in good health.

The chain uses TRBV27 and TRBJ2-2, with D perhaps being TRBD1 or TRBD2 (5 bases each). The CDR3 consists of 16 residues. Germline lookup yields CDR1 MNHEY and CDR2 SMNVEV (reference sequence). Between the trimmed V and J ends, which lost 1 base and 1 base, there was a span of 10 bases. DNA of the CDR3: TGTGCCAGCAGTTTATGGGACCCGGGGAACACCGGGGAGCTGTTTTTT. This encodes CASSLWDPGNTGELFF.

This clone appeared once. V and J are TRBV3-1 (or the pseudogene TRBV3-2) and TRBJ1-2, with 7 bases fitting TRBD1. This CDR3 contains 15 residues. In germline, CDR1 is LGHDT, CDR2 YNNKEL (reference sequence). Trimming took 1 base from V and 1 from J; bases not matched to a gene: 3. CDR3 nucleotide sequence: TGTGCCAGCAGCCAAGTACAGGGGTTTAACTATGGCTACACCTTC. It translates to CASSQVQGFNYGYTF.

V and J are TRBV7-2 and TRBJ1-1; D remains unclear. Germline V gene data show CDR1 as SGHTA and CDR2 as FQGNSA. Trimming removed 4 bases at V and 4 bases at J, with 13 bases between. This CDR3 is built from 14 residues. The CDR3: CASSSRPGPTEAFF. Written as DNA, the CDR3 is TGTGCCAGCAGCTCAAGACCGGGTCCCACTGAAGCTTTCTTT.

This chain uses TRBV9 with TRBJ1-1; 7 nucleotides align to TRBD1. CDR1 SGDLS and CDR2 YYNGEE come from the germline V gene. The CDR3 runs 14 residues. V dropped 2 bases and J dropped 0; count of bases not matched to a gene: 1. The CDR3 here is CASSVGTVNTEAFF. Here the CDR3 DNA reads TGTGCCAGCAGCGTGGGGACAGTGAACACTGAAGCTTTCTTT.

The gene calls are TRBV5-8 and TRBJ1-1; D is possibly TRBD1 (5 bases). This CDR3 comprises 11 residues. Trimming pared 1 base from V and 8 bases from J, leaving 6 bases between. Germline V gene data show CDR1 as SGHTS and CDR2 as YDEGEE. This chain's CDR3 is CASSLWGEAFF. The CDR3 DNA reads as TGTGCCAGCAGCTTGTGGGGGGAAGCTTTCTTT.

The chain links TRBV28 to TRBJ1-5; D possibly corresponds to TRBD1 (6 bases). V shed 9 bases and J shed 0 bases, with 18 bases lying between them. Germline lookup yields CDR1 MDHEN and CDR2 SYDVKM. This CDR3 is 16 amino acids long. CDR3 in amino acids: CASLIGGTYSNQPQHF. For the CDR3, the DNA is TGTGCCAGTCTGATAGGGGGTACTTATAGCAATCAGCCCCAGCATTTT.

The gene calls are TRBV7-2 and TRBJ2-3; D is ambiguous. This CDR3 contains 13 residues. Germline V gives CDR1 SGHTA, CDR2 FQGNSA. Trimming removed 1 base from V and 6 bases from J, with 8 bases in between. The CDR3 nucleotides are TGTGCCAGCAGCTTAGTACTTGGGGATACGCAGTATTTT. This sequence encodes CASSLVLGDTQYF.

The rearrangement joins TRBV13 to TRBJ2-5; maybe TRBD1 (6 bases). The CDR3 runs to 14 residues. The germline gives CDR1 PRHDT, CDR2 FYEKMQ (reference sequence). Trimming removed 5 bases from V and 5 bases from J, with 15 bases in between. CDR3 loop: CASSQLTGLETQYF. The CDR3 coding sequence is TGTGCCAGCAGCCAACTCACAGGGTTGGAGACCCAGTACTTC.

The rearrangement joins TRBV6-5 to TRBJ1-1; no reliable D call. Trimming pared 5 bases from V and 1 base from J, leaving 14 bases between. The CDR3 consists of 15 residues. The V gene's germline CDR1 is MNHEY and CDR2 SVGAGI. CDR3 sequence: CASSPRWSGNTEAFF. The CDR3 DNA follows: TGTGCCAGCAGTCCCAGGTGGAGCGGGAACACTGAAGCTTTCTTT.

This chain joins TRBV19 and TRBJ2-1; D tentatively fits TRBD1 or TRBD2 (5 bases each). Per germline, CDR1 LNHDA and CDR2 SQIVND (reference sequence). This CDR3 spans 15 amino acids. V shed 3 bases and J shed 2 bases, with 11 bases lying between them. DNA for the CDR3: TGTGCCAGTAGTATTCGGGACGGAACCTACAATGAGCAGTTCTTC. Translated, it gives CASSIRDGTYNEQFF.

CDR3 amino acids: CASSPAGISGNTIYF. The CDR3 region has the DNA TGTGCCAGCTCACCAGCGGGCATCTCTGGAAACACCATATATTTT. V usage is TRBV18 and J usage is TRBJ1-3; D remains unclear. The CDR3 is made up of 15 amino acids. Trimming shortened V by 2 bases and J by 0 bases, and 8 bases separated the two germline ends. Germline loops: CDR1 KGHSH, CDR2 LQKENI. The complete variable domain, with remaining parts taken from reference TRBV18 and TRBJ1-3, reads NAGVMQNPRHLVRRRGQEARLRCSPMKGHSHVYWYRQLPEEGLKFMVYLQKENIIDESGMPKERFSAEFPKEGPSILRIQQVVRGDSAAYFCASSPAGISGNTIYFGEGSWLTVV.